This TCR beta chain originates from a study of naive and memory T cell subsets. After the first PCR, alpha and beta chain libraries were processed separately. An equimolar mix of two oligonucleotides served as the beta constant-region primer for TRBC1 and TRBC2. MiXCR, run by TCRdb on the UMI-ligation and nested PCR reads, gives a single entry per CDR3 protein. This table holds under 40,000 distinct CDR3 sequences, 10% to 15% found once. Regarding the study as a whole: TCR abundance followed a power law differing between naive and memory subsets.

Comment on this clonotype: What it recognizes is unknown.

This clonotype was sampled from a human donor in good health. The sequenced material came from effector memory CD4+ T cells from blood. This sample's subset: effector memory, CD45RA- CD27-.

The CDR3 region is CASSPRTSGKETQYF. The CDR3, as DNA: TGTGCCAGCAGTCCGAGGACTAGCGGGAAAGAGACCCAGTACTTC. The chain has TRBV6-6 and TRBJ2-5, with 12 nucleotides matching TRBD2. The V and J ends lost 5 bases and 3 bases, in that order; junction bases with no gene match: 4. The CDR3 extends over 15 amino acids. Germline CDR1 is MNHNY and CDR2 is SVGAGI (reference sequence).